What follows describes a single T cell receptor (beta chain). This clonotype has only a few counts. Its cognate antigen has yet to be identified. Base-call qualities are not available, and no considerably larger clone is one nucleotide away. TCRdb names Illumina NovaSeq 6000 as the instrument used. TCRalpha and TCRbeta cDNA libraries were constructed by 5'RACE with constant-segment primers, with sample barcodes and unique molecular identifiers being introduced. Trizol reagent was used to extract RNA from every sample. Library amplification was performed in two PCR steps, and a second sample barcode and Illumina TruSeq adapters were introduced in the second step. Sequencing of libraries was performed on an Illumina NovaSeq with 2 x 150 bp paired-end reads. The authors' pipeline ran thus. The reads were demultiplexed and collapsed into UMI-guided consensus sequences using migec v1.2.7. Using mixcr v2.1.11, UMI consensuses were aligned to TRA and TRB V and J templates and then assembled into clonotypes. A clonotype was counted as expanded or contracted only when both edgeR and NoisET called the clonotype significant, with the noise models trained on biological replicates. edgeR calls used a false discovery rate-adjusted p below 0.01 and a log2 fold-change threshold of 1. PCA with hierarchical clustering of max-normalized trajectories of the 1000 most abundant clonotypes was used as exploratory dynamics analysis. Separately sequenced CD4+ and CD8+ repertoires were used to assign a CD4 or CD8 phenotype to each responding clone. TCRdb reran the public reads through fastp at Q25 and MiXCR, keeping productive beta chains. Every CDR3 protein is listed once, alongside the most common genes and DNA of its rows. TCRdb, not the authors, supplied the V and J calls. The sample data list more than 80,000 distinct CDR3 sequences, and about a sixth of these were observed just once. The ten top clones hold approximately 28% of the sample.

This sample was included in a study of T-cell memory formation after mild COVID-19 (dated by TCRdb to the early 2020s). Context from the whole study: Most TCR sequence clusters were specific to one of the two donors. In a couple of donors, T-cell clones that expanded and contracted after mild COVID-19 were tracked by sequencing TCRalpha and TCRbeta repertoires over time. Two young, previously healthy adult volunteers made up the cohort, one male and one female. Paper-wide results and their limitations: SARS-CoV-2 specificity was not confirmed for the second-wave clones peaking on day 37. Contracting CD4+ clones were found mainly in CM and EM memory subsets, while CD8+ clones were enriched in EMRA. Some responding clones were found in pre-infection memory, which suggests that pre-existing cross-reactive memory T cells took part in the SARS-CoV-2 response. Only two mild cases were covered by the study, and larger cohorts that include severe cases with pre-infection samples were considered necessary. Clones contracting from day 15 to 85 had balanced CD4/CD8 phenotypes, while a second wave expanding from day 15 to 37 was biased towards CD4+.

Reading from cysteine to phenylalanine, the CDR3 counts 17 amino acids. The only DNA kept is the CDR3, 51 bases in frame from the first base. V has 3 bases trimmed and J has 0 bases trimmed; junction bases matching no gene number 10. In the germline V gene, CDR1 corresponds to SGDLS and CDR2 to YYNGEE. PBMCs were isolated by Ficoll-Paque density gradient centrifugation. The sequenced sample was PBMCs or a T cell subset sorted from them (not recorded which). This TCR came from an adult woman who had mild COVID-19 (a few samples of this study predate the infection). The sample titles of this study are shuffled in the database, so cell type and time point are left out; the donor was told from shared clones. The sequence joins TRBV9 to TRBJ2-3; 7 of the junction bases match TRBD2. The encoded CDR3 is CASSERASGASTDTQYF. The sequenced DNA is TGTGCCAGCAGCGAAAGGGCTAGCGGAGCTAGCACAGATACGCAGTATTTT.